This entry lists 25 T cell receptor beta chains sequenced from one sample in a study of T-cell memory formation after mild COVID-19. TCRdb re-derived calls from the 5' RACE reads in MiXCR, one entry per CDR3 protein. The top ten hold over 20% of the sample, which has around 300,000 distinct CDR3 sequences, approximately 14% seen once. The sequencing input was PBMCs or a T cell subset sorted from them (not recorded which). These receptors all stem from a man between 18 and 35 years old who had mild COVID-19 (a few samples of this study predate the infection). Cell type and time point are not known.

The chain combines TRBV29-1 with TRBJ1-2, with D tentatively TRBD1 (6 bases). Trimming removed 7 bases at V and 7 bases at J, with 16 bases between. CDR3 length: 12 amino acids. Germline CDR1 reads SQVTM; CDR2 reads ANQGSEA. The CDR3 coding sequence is TGCAGCGCAGGGACATCGGGGGGTGGCTACACCTTC. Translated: CSAGTSGGGYTF.

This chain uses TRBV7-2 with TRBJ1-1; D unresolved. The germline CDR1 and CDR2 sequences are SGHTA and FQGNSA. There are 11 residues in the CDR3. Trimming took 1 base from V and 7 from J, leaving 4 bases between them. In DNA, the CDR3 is TGTGCCAGCAGCTTAGACTATGAAGCTTTCTTT. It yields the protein CASSLDYEAFF.

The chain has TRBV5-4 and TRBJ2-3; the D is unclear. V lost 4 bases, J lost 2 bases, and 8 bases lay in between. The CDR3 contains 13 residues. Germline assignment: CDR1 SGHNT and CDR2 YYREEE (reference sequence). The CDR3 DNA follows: TGTGCCAGCAGCATCCCCAACACAGATACGCAGTATTTT. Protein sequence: CASSIPNTDTQYF. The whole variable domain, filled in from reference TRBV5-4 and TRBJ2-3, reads ETGVTQSPTHLIKTRGQQVTLRCSSQSGHNTVSWYQQALGQGPQFIFQYYREEENGRGNFPPRFSGLQFPNYSSELNVNALELDDSALYLCASSIPNTDTQYFGPGTRLTVL.

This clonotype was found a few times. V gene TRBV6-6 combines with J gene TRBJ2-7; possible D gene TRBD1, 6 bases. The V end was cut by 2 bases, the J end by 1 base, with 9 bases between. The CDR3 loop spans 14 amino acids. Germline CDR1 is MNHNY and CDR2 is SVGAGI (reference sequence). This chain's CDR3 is CASSYEGQSYEQYV. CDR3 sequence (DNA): TGTGCCAGCAGTTACGAAGGACAGTCCTACGAGCAGTACGTC.

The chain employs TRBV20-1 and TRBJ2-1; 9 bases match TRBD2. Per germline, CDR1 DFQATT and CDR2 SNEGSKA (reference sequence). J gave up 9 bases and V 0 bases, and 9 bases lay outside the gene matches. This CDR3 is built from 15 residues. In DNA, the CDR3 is TGCAGTGCTAGAGATAGGCTCTGGGGACTAGCTGAGCAGTTCTTC. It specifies CSARDRLWGLAEQFF.

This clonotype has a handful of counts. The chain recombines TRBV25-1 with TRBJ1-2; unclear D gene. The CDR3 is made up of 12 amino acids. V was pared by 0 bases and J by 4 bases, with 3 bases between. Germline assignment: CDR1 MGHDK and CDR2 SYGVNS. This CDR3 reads CASSEYGYGYTF. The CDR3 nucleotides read TGTGCCAGCAGTGAATATGGCTATGGCTACACCTTC.

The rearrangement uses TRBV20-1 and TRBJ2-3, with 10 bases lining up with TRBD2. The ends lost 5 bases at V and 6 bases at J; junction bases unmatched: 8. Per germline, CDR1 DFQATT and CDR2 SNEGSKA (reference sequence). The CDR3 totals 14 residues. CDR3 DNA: TGCAGTGCTTATGGACTAGCGGAGGCCGATACGCAGTATTTT. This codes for CSAYGLAEADTQYF.

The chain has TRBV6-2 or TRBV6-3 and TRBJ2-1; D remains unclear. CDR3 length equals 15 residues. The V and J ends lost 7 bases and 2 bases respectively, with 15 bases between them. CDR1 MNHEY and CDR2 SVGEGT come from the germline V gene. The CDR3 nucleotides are TGTGCCAGCACGTCGGCTCACTGGCCCTACAATGAGCAGTTCTTC. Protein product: CASTSAHWPYNEQFF.

The CDR3 DNA is TGTGCCAGCAGCCCCGGGGCTAGCGGCAACCAAGAGACCCAGTACTTC. Translation: CASSPGASGNQETQYF. The chain is built from TRBV7-9 and TRBJ2-5, with TRBD2 matching over 7 bases. Germline V gene data show CDR1 as SEHNR and CDR2 as FQNEAQ (reference sequence). The CDR3 totals 16 residues. Trimming at V came to 5 bases and at J to 0 bases, leaving 9 bases not matched to a gene.

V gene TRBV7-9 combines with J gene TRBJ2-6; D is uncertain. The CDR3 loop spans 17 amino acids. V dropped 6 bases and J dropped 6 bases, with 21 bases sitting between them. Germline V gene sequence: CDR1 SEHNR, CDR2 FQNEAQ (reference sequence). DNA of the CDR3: TGTGCCAGCAGTAACAAAGACCAGCGCCGATCGGCCAACGTCCTGACTTTC. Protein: CASSNKDQRRSANVLTF.

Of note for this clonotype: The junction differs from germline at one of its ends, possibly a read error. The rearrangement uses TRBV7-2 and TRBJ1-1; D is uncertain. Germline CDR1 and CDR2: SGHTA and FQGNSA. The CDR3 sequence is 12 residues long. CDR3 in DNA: TGTGCCAGCAACTTACCGGCGCAAAGAGCTTTCTTT. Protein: CASNLPAQRAFF.

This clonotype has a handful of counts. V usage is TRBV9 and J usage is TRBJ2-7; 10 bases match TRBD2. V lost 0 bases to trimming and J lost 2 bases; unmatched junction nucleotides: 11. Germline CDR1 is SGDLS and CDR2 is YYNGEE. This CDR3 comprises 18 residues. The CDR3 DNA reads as TGTGCCAGCAGCGTAGAACCGAGTAGAGCGGGGGGGACCTACGAGCAGTACTTC. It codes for CASSVEPSRAGGTYEQYF.

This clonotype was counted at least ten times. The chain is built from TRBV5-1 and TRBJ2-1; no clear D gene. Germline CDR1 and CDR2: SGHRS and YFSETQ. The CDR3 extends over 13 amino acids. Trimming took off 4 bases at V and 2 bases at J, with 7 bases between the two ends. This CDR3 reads CASSGTTYNEQFF. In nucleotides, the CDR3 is TGCGCCAGCAGCGGAACAACCTACAATGAGCAGTTCTTC. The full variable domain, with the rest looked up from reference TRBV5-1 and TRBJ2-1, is KAGVTQTPRYLIKTRGQQVTLSCSPISGHRSVSWYQQTPGQGLQFLFEYFSETQRNKGNFPGRFSGRQFSNSRSEMNVSTLELGDSALYLCASSGTTYNEQFFGPGTRLTVL.

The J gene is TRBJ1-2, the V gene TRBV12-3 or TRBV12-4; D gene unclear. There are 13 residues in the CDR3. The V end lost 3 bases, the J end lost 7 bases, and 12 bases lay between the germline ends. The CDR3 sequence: CASSLGPTLGYTF. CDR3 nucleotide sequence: TGTGCCAGCAGTTTGGGTCCTACCCTTGGCTACACCTTC.

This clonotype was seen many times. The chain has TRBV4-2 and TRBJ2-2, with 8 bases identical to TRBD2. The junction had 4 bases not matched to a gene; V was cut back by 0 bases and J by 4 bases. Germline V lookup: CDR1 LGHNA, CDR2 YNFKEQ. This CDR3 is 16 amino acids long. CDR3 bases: TGTGCCAGCAGCCAAGATCCGGGGGGGGCCACCGGGGAGCTGTTTTTT. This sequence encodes CASSQDPGGATGELFF.

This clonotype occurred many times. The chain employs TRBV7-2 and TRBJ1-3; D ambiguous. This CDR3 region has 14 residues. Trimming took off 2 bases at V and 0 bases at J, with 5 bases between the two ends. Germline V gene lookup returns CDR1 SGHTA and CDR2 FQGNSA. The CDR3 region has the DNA TGTGCCAGCAGCTTAAGCAGCTCTGGAAACACCATATATTTT. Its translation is CASSLSSSGNTIYF.

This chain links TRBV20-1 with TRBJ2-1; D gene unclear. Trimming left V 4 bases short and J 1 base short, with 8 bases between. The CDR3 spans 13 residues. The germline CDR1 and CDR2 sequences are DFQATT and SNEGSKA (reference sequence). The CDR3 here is CSAMVGSYNEQFF. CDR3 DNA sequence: TGCAGTGCTATGGTTGGGTCCTACAATGAGCAGTTCTTC.

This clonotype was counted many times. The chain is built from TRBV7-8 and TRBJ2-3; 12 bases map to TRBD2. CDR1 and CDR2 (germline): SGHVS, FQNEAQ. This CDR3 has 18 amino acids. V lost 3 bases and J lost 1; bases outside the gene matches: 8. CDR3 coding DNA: TGTGCCAGCAGCTTTAGTGCTAGACTAGCGGGGGGCACAGATACGCAGTATTTT. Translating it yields CASSFSARLAGGTDTQYF.

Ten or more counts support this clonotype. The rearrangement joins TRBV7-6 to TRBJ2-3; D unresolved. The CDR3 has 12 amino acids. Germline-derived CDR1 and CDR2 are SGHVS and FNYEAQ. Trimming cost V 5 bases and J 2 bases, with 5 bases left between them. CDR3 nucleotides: TGTGCCAGCAGCCCCATCACAGATACGCAGTATTTT. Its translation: CASSPITDTQYF.

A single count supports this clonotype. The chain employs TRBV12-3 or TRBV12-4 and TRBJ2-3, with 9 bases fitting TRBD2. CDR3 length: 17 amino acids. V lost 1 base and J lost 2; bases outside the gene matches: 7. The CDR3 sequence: CASSLVGLARSTDTQYF. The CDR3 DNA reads TGTGCCAGCAGTTTAGTGGGACTAGCACGATCCACAGATACGCAGTATTTT.

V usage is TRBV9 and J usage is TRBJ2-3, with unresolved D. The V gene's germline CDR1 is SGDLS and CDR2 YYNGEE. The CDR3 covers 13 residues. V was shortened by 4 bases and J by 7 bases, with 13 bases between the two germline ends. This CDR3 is CASSPSEQHTQYF. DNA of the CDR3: TGTGCCAGCAGCCCAAGTGAGCAACATACGCAGTATTTT.

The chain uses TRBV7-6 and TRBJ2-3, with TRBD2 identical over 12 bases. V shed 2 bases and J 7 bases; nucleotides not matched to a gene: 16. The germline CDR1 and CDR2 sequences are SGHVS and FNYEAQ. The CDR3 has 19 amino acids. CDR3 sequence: CASSLYALTSGGPSNTQYF. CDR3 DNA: TGTGCCAGCAGCTTATACGCCCTCACTAGCGGGGGGCCTTCGAATACGCAGTATTTT.

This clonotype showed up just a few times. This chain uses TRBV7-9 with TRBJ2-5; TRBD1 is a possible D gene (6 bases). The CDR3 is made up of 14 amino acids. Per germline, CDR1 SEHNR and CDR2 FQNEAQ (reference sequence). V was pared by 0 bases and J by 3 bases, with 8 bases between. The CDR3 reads CASSLASGEETQYF. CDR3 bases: TGTGCCAGCAGCTTAGCTTCAGGGGAAGAGACCCAGTACTTC.

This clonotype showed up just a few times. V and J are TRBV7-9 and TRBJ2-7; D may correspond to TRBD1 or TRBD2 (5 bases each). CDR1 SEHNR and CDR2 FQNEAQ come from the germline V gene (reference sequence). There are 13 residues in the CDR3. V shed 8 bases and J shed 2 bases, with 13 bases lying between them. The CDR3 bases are TGTGCCAGCGGCAACGGGGCAACCTACGAGCAGTACGTC. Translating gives CASGNGATYEQYV.

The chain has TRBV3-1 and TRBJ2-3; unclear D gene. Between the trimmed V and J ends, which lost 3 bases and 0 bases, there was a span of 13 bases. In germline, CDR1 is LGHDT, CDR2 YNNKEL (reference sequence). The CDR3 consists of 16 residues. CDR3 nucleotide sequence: TGTGCCAGCAGCCACCCCCCGGCGACAAGCACAGATACGCAGTATTTT. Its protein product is CASSHPPATSTDTQYF.